The 20 T cell receptor beta chains reported below all come from one sample, sequenced in a study of T cell repertoires in cytomegalovirus infection (dated by TCRdb to the late 2010s). These receptors are not linked to any known antigen. The instrument given in TCRdb is Illumina HiSeq 1500. In-frame beta chains were kept once TCRdb had trimmed the public reads at Q25 with fastp and called clones with MiXCR. Rows merge per CDR3 protein into single entries with the most common DNA and genes. The table for this sample lists 700,000 to 850,000 distinct CDR3 sequences; approximately 29% of them were counted only once. Of the sample, 9.5% to 15% falls within the top ten clones. According to the study, the label for this sample's treatment or condition signals: in vitro stimulation with specific CMV peptide epitopes to enrich CMV-specific T cells. The sequenced sample was cultured CD8+ T cells from PBMCs, obtained from culture after CMV antigen stimulation. Source of these receptors: a human donor in good health (CMV status not recorded). Some clones in this sample may be carry-over from other donors' samples.

The sample holds many counts of this clonotype. The rearrangement uses TRBV6-1 and TRBJ1-1; D gene unclear. Germline-derived CDR1 and CDR2 are MNHNS and SASEGT. The CDR3 runs 14 residues. The V and J ends lost 6 bases and 3 bases respectively, with 14 bases between them. The CDR3 reads CASSLVPAHTEAFF. The CDR3 nucleotides are TGTGCCAGCAGCCTCGTGCCGGCACACACTGAAGCTTTCTTT.

This rearrangement joins TRBV9 to TRBJ2-1; 8 nucleotides align to TRBD2. Germline V gives CDR1 SGDLS, CDR2 YYNGEE. This CDR3 region has 18 residues. Germline trimming cut 3 bases from V and 0 bases from J; bases unmatched to any gene: 11. CDR3 loop: CASSDAGGQSFSYNEQFF. The CDR3 bases are TGTGCCAGCAGCGACGCGGGAGGACAGAGCTTCTCCTACAATGAGCAGTTCTTC.

This clonotype was found a few times. This chain uses TRBV19 with TRBJ1-1; D remains unclear. CDR1 and CDR2 (germline): LNHDA, SQIVND (reference sequence). V was pared by 10 bases and J by 2 bases, with 11 bases between. The CDR3 is 12 amino acids. The CDR3 here is CATGKANTEAFF. The CDR3, as DNA: TGTGCCACCGGGAAAGCAAACACTGAAGCTTTCTTT.

The V and J genes are TRBV7-9 and TRBJ2-2; 7 bases are shared with TRBD1. V was clipped by 4 bases and J by 0 bases; unmatched bases: 5. CDR3 size: 16 residues. In germline, CDR1 is SEHNR, CDR2 FQNEAQ (reference sequence). CDR3 loop: CASSSPGQTNTGELFF. Here the CDR3 DNA reads TGTGCCAGCAGCTCACCGGGACAGACGAACACCGGGGAGCTGTTTTTT.

A few counts support this clonotype. This chain connects TRBV6-1 to TRBJ2-2; D uncertain. The CDR3 is 14 amino acids. V was cut by 6 bases and J by 1 base, with 9 bases left in between. CDR1 MNHNS and CDR2 SASEGT come from the germline V gene. The CDR3 is CASSQLLNTGELFF. The DNA for the CDR3 is TGTGCCAGCAGCCAACTATTGAACACCGGGGAGCTGTTTTTT.

The chain is built from TRBV7-4 and TRBJ1-2; 7 bases fit TRBD1. Unmatched junction bases numbered 6, after V lost 3 bases and J lost 5 bases. Germline V gene sequence: CDR1 SGHVT, CDR2 SQSDAQ. CDR3 length: 14 residues. CDR3: CASSFGDSIYGYTF. The CDR3 DNA sequence: TGTGCCAGCAGCTTTGGGGACAGTATTTATGGCTACACCTTC.

In its sample, this clonotype was seen a few times. The chain couples TRBV7-6 to TRBJ2-3, with D hard to call. The V end was cut by 3 bases, the J end by 4 bases, with 8 bases between. CDR3 size: 13 residues. From germline, CDR1 is SGHVS and CDR2 FNYEAQ. The CDR3 nucleotides read TGTGCCAGCAGCTTGCCTAGAGCAGATACGCAGTATTTT. Amino acids: CASSLPRADTQYF. The variable domain in full, completed from reference TRBV7-6 and TRBJ2-3, reads GAGVSQSPRYKVTKRGQDVALRCDPISGHVSLYWYRQALGQGPEFLTYFNYEAQQDKSGLPNDRFSAERPEGSISTLTIQRTEQRDSAMYRCASSLPRADTQYFGPGTRLTVL.

This clonotype was counted only a few times. The chain joins TRBV12-3 or TRBV12-4 to TRBJ2-4; possibly TRBD1 for D (6 bases). The CDR3 runs 15 residues. Between the trimmed V and J ends, which lost 7 bases and 0 bases, there was a span of 13 bases. The CDR3 is CASTPTGSAKNIQYF. The CDR3 DNA follows: TGTGCCAGCACCCCTACAGGGTCAGCCAAAAACATTCAGTACTTC.

The chain recombines TRBV4-2 with TRBJ2-2; TRBD1 matches 8 bases. Germline V gives CDR1 LGHNA, CDR2 YNFKEQ. V shed 4 bases, J shed 9 bases, and the junction held 19 bases outside the gene matches. The CDR3 totals 18 residues. CDR3 in DNA: TGTGCCAGCAGCCCTTTACCCCTTACAGGGGGTACTACCCGGGAGCTGTTTTTT. Translated, it gives CASSPLPLTGGTTRELFF.

This clonotype has only a few counts. J is TRBJ1-2 and V is TRBV7-9; no clear D gene. Germline-derived CDR1 and CDR2 are SEHNR and FQNEAQ (reference sequence). V shed 1 base and J shed 1 base, with 7 bases lying between them. The CDR3 length is 14 residues. The CDR3 sequence is CASSLVRNNYGYTF. The DNA for the CDR3 is TGTGCCAGCAGCTTAGTTCGTAATAACTATGGCTACACCTTC.

This clonotype has a single count. The V gene is TRBV19, the J gene TRBJ1-2, with no clear D. The CDR3 is made up of 10 amino acids. From germline, CDR1 is LNHDA and CDR2 SQIVND (reference sequence). Trimming took 5 bases from V and 7 from J, leaving 5 bases between them. For the CDR3, the DNA is TGTGCCAGTAGTCGGGGTGGCTACACCTTC. It encodes CASSRGGYTF. Complete variable domain (other parts from reference TRBV19 and TRBJ1-2): DGGITQSPKYLFRKEGQNVTLSCEQNLNHDAMYWYRQDPGQGLRLIYYSQIVNDFQKGDIAEGYSVSREKKESFPLTVTSAQKNPTAFYLCASSRGGYTFGSGTRLTVV.

The chain couples TRBV5-1 to TRBJ2-3; TRBD2 matches 9 bases. The germline CDR1 and CDR2 sequences are SGHRS and YFSETQ. This CDR3 is 16 amino acids long. J gave up 4 bases and V 0 bases, and 6 bases lay outside the gene matches. DNA for the CDR3: TGCGCCAGCAGCTTGGCAGCTAGCGGGGATCCAGATACGCAGTATTTT. As protein: CASSLAASGDPDTQYF.

The CDR3 is CASSSGGASVYGYTF. Here the CDR3 DNA reads TGTGCCAGCAGCTCGGGGGGGGCTTCGGTCTATGGCTACACCTTC. J is TRBJ1-2 and V is TRBV5-6; possible D gene TRBD1, 6 bases. Germline assignment: CDR1 SGHDT and CDR2 YYEEEE. The CDR3 contains 15 residues. The V and J ends lost 3 bases and 4 bases respectively, with 16 bases between them.

This clonotype was observed a few times. The rearrangement uses TRBV7-9 and TRBJ1-1; tentative D call: TRBD1 (5 bases). V shed 1 base and J shed 1 base, with 10 bases lying between them. Germline CDR1 reads SEHNR; CDR2 reads FQNEAQ (reference sequence). This CDR3 is built from 15 residues. CDR3 amino acids: CASSLGWGGNTEAFF. CDR3 nucleotides: TGTGCCAGCAGCTTAGGTTGGGGCGGGAACACTGAAGCTTTCTTT.

This clonotype occurred many times. DNA for the CDR3: TGTGCCAGCAGCGACGGAAGCTCCTACGAGCAGTACTTC. Translated, it gives CASSDGSSYEQYF. V usage is TRBV7-6 and J usage is TRBJ2-7; D not resolved. The germline V gene encodes CDR1 SGHVS and CDR2 FNYEAQ. The CDR3 totals 13 residues. The V end lost 5 bases, the J end lost 0 bases, and 8 bases lay between the germline ends. Drawing the rest from reference TRBV7-6 and TRBJ2-7, the complete variable domain is GAGVSQSPRYKVTKRGQDVALRCDPISGHVSLYWYRQALGQGPEFLTYFNYEAQQDKSGLPNDRFSAERPEGSISTLTIQRTEQRDSAMYRCASSDGSSYEQYFGPGTRLTVT.

The CDR3 DNA reads as TGTGCCAGTACCCGTAAGGCAACTAATGAAAAACTGTTTTTT. Protein product: CASTRKATNEKLFF. J is TRBJ1-4 and V is TRBV19; the D is unclear. Germline V gene lookup returns CDR1 LNHDA and CDR2 SQIVND (reference sequence). Trimming left V 7 bases short and J 0 bases short, with 9 bases between. The CDR3 contains 14 residues.

The CDR3 sequence: CASSPQGSSSYNEQFF. CDR3 bases: TGTGCCAGCAGCCCCCAGGGGTCCAGCTCCTACAATGAGCAGTTCTTC. The chain combines TRBV7-6 with TRBJ2-1, with D tentatively TRBD1 (6 bases). V dropped 5 bases and J dropped 0 bases, with 14 bases sitting between them. The CDR3 loop spans 16 amino acids. The germline V gene has CDR1 SGHVS and CDR2 FNYEAQ.

This chain uses TRBV2 with TRBJ2-3; 7 bases fit TRBD1. CDR3 length: 15 amino acids. Germline V CDR1 and CDR2: SNHLY, FYNNEI. The V gene end was trimmed by 10 bases and the J gene end by 3 bases; junction bases not matched to a gene: 13. Here the CDR3 reads CATPPDRVRTDTQYF. In nucleotides, the CDR3 is TGTGCCACCCCGCCAGACAGGGTGAGAACAGATACGCAGTATTTT.

The chain couples TRBV18 to TRBJ2-1; 10 nucleotides line up with TRBD2. V shed 0 bases, J shed 4 bases, and the junction held 3 bases outside the gene matches. The germline V gene has CDR1 KGHSH and CDR2 LQKENI. This CDR3 is 16 amino acids long. This chain's CDR3 is CASSPPTSGWYNEQFF. The CDR3 DNA reads as TGTGCCAGCTCACCACCGACTAGCGGGTGGTACAATGAGCAGTTCTTC.

This clonotype was recorded a few times. J is TRBJ2-7 and V is TRBV4-1; 7 bases fit TRBD1. V shed 3 bases and J 3 bases; nucleotides not matched to a gene: 5. CDR1 is MGHRA and CDR2 is YSYEKL in the germline V gene. This CDR3 has 14 residues. CDR3 residues: CASSQGRGLYEQYF. CDR3 DNA: TGCGCCAGCAGCCAGGGAAGGGGGCTCTACGAGCAGTACTTC.